This T cell receptor (beta chain) was sequenced during a study of T-cell reconstitution after alpha-beta-depleted transplantation in children. Study outcomes and limitations: Several hundred graft clones that had expanded were reportedly the source of alpha-beta T cells about two months after transplant. Newly produced T cells mostly provided counts and TCRbeta diversity after one year, as hyperexpanded clones declined. From surviving recipient T cells and thymic progenitors came the high day-60 TCRbeta diversity observed in some patients.

The CDR3 is made up of 14 amino acids. V shed 4 bases, J shed 6 bases, and the junction held 9 bases outside the gene matches. The germline V gene has CDR1 SGHRS and CDR2 YFSETQ. A TCRbeta library incorporating unique molecular identifiers was prepared. TCRdb called the PCR reads again in MiXCR, with one record for every CDR3 protein. The repertoire holds about 150,000 distinct CDR3 sequences, 8.5% to 14% seen once, with roughly 13% in the top ten. This clonotype was picked up many times. Its target is not known. This sequence originates from a boy aged 2-9 years with acute myeloid leukemia, due to receive a stem cell transplant. The J gene is TRBJ1-2, the V gene TRBV5-1; the match to TRBD1 covers 7 bases. Source: PBMCs, taken before TCRalphabeta/CD19-depleted stem cell transplant. In DNA form, the CDR3 reads TGCGCCAGCAGCACGTCGACAGGGAGCGATGGCTACACCTTC. This codes for CASSTSTGSDGYTF.